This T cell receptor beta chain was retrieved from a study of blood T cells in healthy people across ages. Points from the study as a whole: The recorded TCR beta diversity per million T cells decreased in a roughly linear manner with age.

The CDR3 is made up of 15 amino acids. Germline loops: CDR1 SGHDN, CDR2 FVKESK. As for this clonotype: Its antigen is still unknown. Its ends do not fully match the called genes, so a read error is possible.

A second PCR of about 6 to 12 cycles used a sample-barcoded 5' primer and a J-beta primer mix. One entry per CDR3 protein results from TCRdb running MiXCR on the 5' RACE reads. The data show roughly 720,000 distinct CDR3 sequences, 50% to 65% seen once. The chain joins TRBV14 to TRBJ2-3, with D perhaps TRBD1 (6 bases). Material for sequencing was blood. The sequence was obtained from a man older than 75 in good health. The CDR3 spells CASSRTTGRTDTRYF. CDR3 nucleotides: TGTGCCAGCAGCCGGACCACAGGGCGGACAGATACGCGGTATTTT.